Shown below are 31 T cell receptor beta chains from a single sample sequenced in a study of cytomegalovirus exposure and HLA in healthy donors. A multiplex PCR was run with 60 Vbeta primers and 13 Jbeta primers. The data were produced by immunoSEQ multiplex PCR, yet TCRdb's version contains in-frame clones alone and is incomplete. The sample lists about 110,000 clones; 82% were seen once. Sequencing was carried out using PBMCs. Receptors originate from a woman younger than 30 in good health and CMV-seronegative.

The V call is TRBV6-6, the J call TRBJ1-2, with D hard to call. This CDR3 comprises 15 residues. Trimming removed 6 bases from V and 4 bases from J, with 18 bases in between. The V gene's germline CDR1 is MNHNY and CDR2 SVGAGI (reference sequence). CDR3 region: CASRDLGSGPYGYTF. The CDR3 DNA sequence: TGTGCCAGCAGGGACTTGGGATCGGGCCCCTATGGCTACACCTTC.

This chain joins TRBV5-1 and TRBJ2-1, with 7 bases identical to TRBD1. Germline V gives CDR1 SGHRS, CDR2 YFSETQ. V dropped 0 bases and J dropped 13; count of bases not matched to a gene: 4. The CDR3 has 12 amino acids. The CDR3 DNA is TGCGCCAGCAGCTTGGAAGGGGGCTTACAGTTCTTC. This encodes CASSLEGGLQFF.

The J gene is TRBJ2-1, the V gene TRBV4-1; TRBD2 might be the D (5 bases). The CDR3 has 13 residues. Trimming removed 3 bases at V and 13 bases at J, with 16 bases between. Per germline, CDR1 MGHRA and CDR2 YSYEKL. CDR3 sequence (DNA): TGCGCCAGCAGCCACCCGGGGATGGAGGAACAGTTCTTC. Residues: CASSHPGMEEQFF.

The V and J genes are TRBV7-2 and TRBJ2-1, with D unresolved. Germline CDR1 is SGHTA and CDR2 is FQGNSA. V was clipped by 0 bases and J by 3 bases, with 6 bases between them. The CDR3 has 14 amino acids. The CDR3 loop reads CASSLAAFYNEQFF. CDR3 nucleotide sequence: TGTGCCAGCAGCTTAGCGGCCTTCTACAATGAGCAGTTCTTC.

Only a few counts were recorded for this clone. The chain links TRBV10-1 to TRBJ2-2; D gene uncertain. This CDR3 comprises 14 residues. V gave up 7 bases and J gave up 4 bases, with 13 bases separating them. Germline CDR1 WNHNN, CDR2 SYGVQD (reference sequence). CDR3 in amino acids: CASKRSHSTGELFF. The CDR3 DNA is TGCGCCAGCAAACGGAGCCATTCCACCGGGGAGCTGTTTTTT.

The chain joins TRBV4-1 to TRBJ2-2; D is undetermined. The germline V and J ends were trimmed by 0 bases and 3 bases, with 8 bases remaining between them. The CDR3 is made up of 15 amino acids. The V gene's germline CDR1 is MGHRA and CDR2 YSYEKL. Here the CDR3 reads CASSQDRVYTGELFF. CDR3 bases: TGCGCCAGCAGCCAAGATCGGGTATACACCGGGGAGCTGTTTTTT.

The gene calls are TRBV2 and TRBJ1-2; the D is unclear. The CDR3 length is 14 residues. CDR1 is SNHLY and CDR2 is FYNNEI in the germline V gene. V lost 6 bases to trimming and J lost 2 bases, with 13 bases between them. As DNA, the CDR3 is TGTGCCAGCAGCCCCGGGTGGGTAAACTATGGCTACACCTTC. It encodes CASSPGWVNYGYTF.

The CDR3 DNA reads TGCAGCGTTGATGAGGGCTATGGCTACACCTTC. Its translation is CSVDEGYGYTF. This chain joins TRBV29-1 and TRBJ1-2; D unresolved. The germline V gene encodes CDR1 SQVTM and CDR2 ANQGSEA. The CDR3 is 11 amino acids. Trimming shortened V by 3 bases and J by 4 bases, and 6 bases separated the two germline ends. The full variable domain, with the rest looked up from reference TRBV29-1 and TRBJ1-2, is SAVISQKPSRDICQRGTSLTIQCQVDSQVTMMFWYRQQPGQSLTLIATANQGSEATYESGFVIDKFPISRPNLTFSTLTVSNMSPEDSSIYLCSVDEGYGYTFGSGTRLTVV.

The chain carries TRBV5-1 and TRBJ1-5; the D is unclear. Germline-derived CDR1 and CDR2 are SGHRS and YFSETQ. This CDR3 contains 13 residues. V lost 0 bases and J 4 bases, leaving 5 bases between the germline ends. The CDR3 coding sequence is TGCGCCAGCAGCTTGGCTCGGAATCAGCCCCAGCATTTT. Translating gives CASSLARNQPQHF.

This chain connects TRBV6-1 to TRBJ1-2; TRBD1 agrees at 7 bases. The CDR3 totals 14 residues. The V gene's germline CDR1 is MNHNS and CDR2 SASEGT. The ends lost 5 bases at V and 8 bases at J; junction bases unmatched: 11. CDR3 nucleotides: TGTGCCAGCAGTCCTCAACAGGGGTCGGTAGGCTACACCTTC. The encoded protein is CASSPQQGSVGYTF.

This chain connects TRBV30 to TRBJ1-2, with D possibly matching TRBD1 (5 bases). Germline CDR1 is GTSNPN and CDR2 is SVGIG (reference sequence). There are 13 residues in the CDR3. V was shortened by 4 bases and J by 2 bases, with 11 bases between the two germline ends. Here the CDR3 reads CAWKWTPNYGYTF. The CDR3 nucleotides read TGTGCCTGGAAGTGGACACCCAACTATGGCTACACCTTC.

The V gene is TRBV15, the J gene TRBJ1-2, with D unclear. V was clipped by 5 bases and J by 3 bases, with 13 bases between them. The CDR3 totals 14 residues. CDR1 is LNHNV, CDR2 YYDKDF, per germline (reference sequence). CDR3 in DNA: TGTGCCACCAGCCCCAGGAGGTTGGACTATGGCTACACCTTC. The encoded protein is CATSPRRLDYGYTF.

The chain links TRBV18 to TRBJ1-2, with 8 bases aligning to TRBD1. There are 12 residues in the CDR3. In germline, CDR1 is KGHSH, CDR2 LQKENI. Unmatched junction bases numbered 3, after V lost 8 bases and J lost 4 bases. CDR3 region: CASTGQGYGYTF. CDR3 DNA sequence: TGTGCCAGCACCGGACAGGGCTATGGCTACACCTTC.

The chain uses TRBV11-3 and TRBJ1-2, with 8 bases matching TRBD1. Germline trimming cut 5 bases from V and 8 bases from J; bases unmatched to any gene: 13. CDR3 length equals 15 residues. Germline V gene lookup returns CDR1 SGHNT and CDR2 YENEEA. For the CDR3, the DNA is TGTGCCAGCAGCGCTTACAGGGGGAGTCTCATAGGCTACACCTTC. Protein sequence: CASSAYRGSLIGYTF. The variable domain in full, with the rest retrieved from reference TRBV11-3 and TRBJ1-2, is EAGVVQSPRYKIIEKKQPVAFWCNPISGHNTLYWYLQNLGQGPELLIRYENEEAVDDSQLPKDRFSAERLKGVDSTLKIQPAELGDSAVYLCASSAYRGSLIGYTFGSGTRLTVV.

The chain joins TRBV30 to TRBJ1-4, with TRBD1 matching over 9 bases. Germline CDR1 reads GTSNPN; CDR2 reads SVGIG (reference sequence). The CDR3 runs to 14 residues. Trimming at V came to 4 bases and at J to 4 bases, leaving 4 bases not matched to a gene. The CDR3, as DNA: TGTGCCTGGAACAGGGGGCTTAGTAATGAAAAACTGTTTTTT. Translation gives CAWNRGLSNEKLFF. Variable domain in full (rest from reference TRBV30 and TRBJ1-4): SQTIHQWPATLVQPVGSPLSLECTVEGTSNPNLYWYRQAAGRGLQLLFYSVGIGQISSEVPQNLSASRPQDRQFILSSKKLLLSDSGFYLCAWNRGLSNEKLFFGSGTQLSVL.

About this clone itself: A junction end diverges from the germline sequence, so it may reflect a read error. This chain links TRBV18 with TRBJ1-1; tentatively, D is TRBD1 (6 bases). This CDR3 has 13 residues. Germline V gene data show CDR1 as KGHSH and CDR2 as LQKENI. CDR3 residues: CASSPDLNRDTGF. The CDR3 DNA sequence: TGTGCCAGCTCACCTGATTTAAATAGGGACACGGGCTTT.

The chain employs TRBV28 and TRBJ2-2; D gene ambiguous. Between the trimmed V and J ends, which lost 6 bases and 0 bases, there was a span of 8 bases. The germline gives CDR1 MDHEN, CDR2 SYDVKM. The CDR3 length is 14 residues. As DNA, the CDR3 is TGTGCCAGCAGCCCACATTCGAACACCGGGGAGCTGTTTTTT. Its translation: CASSPHSNTGELFF. Full variable domain (rest looked up from reference TRBV28 and TRBJ2-2): DVKVTQSSRYLVKRTGEKVFLECVQDMDHENMFWYRQDPGLGLRLIYFSYDVKMKEKGDIPEGYSVSREKKERFSLILESASTNQTSMYLCASSPHSNTGELFFGEGSRLTVL.

This sequence joins TRBV7-6 and TRBJ2-2, with a tentative D call TRBD1 (5 bases). The CDR3 loop spans 14 amino acids. The germline CDR1 and CDR2 sequences are SGHVS and FNYEAQ. V lost 4 bases, J lost 5 bases, and 11 bases lay in between. This chain's CDR3 is CASSSRGGTGELFF. DNA of the CDR3: TGTGCCAGCAGCTCAAGGGGTGGGACCGGGGAGCTGTTTTTT.

This clone was recorded once. The chain is built from TRBV29-1 and TRBJ2-7; possible D gene TRBD1, 5 bases. CDR1 and CDR2 (germline): SQVTM, ANQGSEA. V lost 2 bases to trimming and J lost 0 bases, with 8 bases between them. The CDR3 runs 13 residues. CDR3 in amino acids: CSVESGASYEQYF. The CDR3 DNA follows: TGCAGCGTTGAAAGTGGGGCCTCCTACGAGCAGTACTTC.

This chain uses TRBV7-8 with TRBJ2-2; 11 nucleotides align to TRBD2. The germline CDR1 and CDR2 sequences are SGHVS and FQNEAQ. Unmatched junction bases numbered 12, after V lost 6 bases and J lost 6 bases. The CDR3 is made up of 17 amino acids. The CDR3 loop reads CASSSLSGRAYAGELFF. CDR3 in DNA: TGTGCCAGCAGTAGTCTTAGCGGGAGGGCTTATGCCGGGGAGCTGTTTTTT. The full variable domain, in which reference TRBV7-8 and TRBJ2-2 provide the parts outside the CDR3, is GAGVSQSPRYKVAKRGQDVALRCDPISGHVSLFWYQQALGQGPEFLTYFQNEAQLDKSGLPSDRFFAERPEGSVSTLKIQRTQQEDSAVYLCASSSLSGRAYAGELFFGEGSRLTVL.

CDR3 amino acids: CASSFGTYSGNTGELFF. In DNA form, the CDR3 reads TGTGCCAGCAGCTTTGGGACTTATTCTGGGAACACCGGGGAGCTGTTTTTT. The chain carries TRBV7-9 and TRBJ2-2, with TRBD2 as a possible D gene (6 bases). Germline V lookup: CDR1 SEHNR, CDR2 FQNEAQ (reference sequence). V lost 3 bases to trimming and J lost 1 base, with 15 bases between them. The CDR3 is made up of 17 amino acids.

The chain carries TRBV4-3 and TRBJ2-1, with TRBD2 identical over 14 bases. The germline gives CDR1 LGHNA, CDR2 YSLEER. V dropped 4 bases and J dropped 3; count of bases not matched to a gene: 5. The CDR3 extends over 17 amino acids. The CDR3 loop reads CASSPRLAGGHYNEQFF. In nucleotides, the CDR3 is TGCGCCAGCAGCCCGCGACTAGCGGGGGGGCACTACAATGAGCAGTTCTTC.

J is TRBJ2-7 and V is TRBV30; TRBD1 matches at 10 bases. The CDR3 has 17 residues. Germline V gene lookup returns CDR1 GTSNPN and CDR2 SVGIG (reference sequence). V lost 0 bases to trimming and J lost 1 base; unmatched junction nucleotides: 9. The CDR3 DNA reads as TGTGCCTGGAGTGTAGGGAGGGGACAGGGGCATTCCTACGAGCAGTACGTC. Its protein product is CAWSVGRGQGHSYEQYV.

The sample holds one count of this clone. This chain links TRBV4-1 with TRBJ1-2, with unresolved D. The CDR3 contains 13 residues. CDR1 is MGHRA, CDR2 YSYEKL, per germline. V was shortened by 3 bases and J by 3 bases, with 8 bases between the two germline ends. In nucleotides, the CDR3 is TGCGCCAGCAGCCAGGAACAGCACTATGGCTACACCTTC. Amino acid sequence: CASSQEQHYGYTF.

The table lists this clone with a few counts. The CDR3 DNA reads as TGTGCCAGCACCCGGACTAGCGGGGTCCCAGATACGCAGTATTTT. Encoded protein: CASTRTSGVPDTQYF. V usage is TRBV6-1 and J usage is TRBJ2-3; the match to TRBD2 covers 12 bases. Germline CDR1 reads MNHNS; CDR2 reads SASEGT. This CDR3 comprises 15 residues. Germline trimming cut 7 bases from V and 4 bases from J; bases unmatched to any gene: 6.

The chain is built from TRBV7-9 and TRBJ1-2, with a possible D match to TRBD1 (5 bases). This CDR3 is 12 amino acids long. Per germline, CDR1 SEHNR and CDR2 FQNEAQ (reference sequence). Trimming pared 5 bases from V and 4 bases from J, leaving 8 bases between. CDR3 in DNA: TGTGCCAGCAGCCAGGGTGCCTATGGCTACACCTTC. It is translated as CASSQGAYGYTF.

This clone was observed a handful of times. J is TRBJ2-5 and V is TRBV5-4; 8 bases align to TRBD1. This CDR3 comprises 14 residues. Unmatched junction bases numbered 6, after V lost 4 bases and J lost 4 bases. The germline V gene encodes CDR1 SGHNT and CDR2 YYREEE (reference sequence). CDR3 residues: CASSPQDRGETQYF. Here the CDR3 DNA reads TGTGCCAGCAGCCCTCAAGACAGGGGAGAGACCCAGTACTTC.

The rearrangement joins TRBV11-1 to TRBJ2-5; perhaps TRBD2 as D (6 bases). The J call is uncertain, as TRBJ2-7 better fits the DNA end. CDR1 is SGHAT, CDR2 FQDESV, per germline (reference sequence). The CDR3 sequence is 15 residues long. DNA for the CDR3: TGTGCCAGCAGCCCCGGGTTAGCGGACATCTACGAGCAGTACTTC. Residues: CASSPGLADIYEQYF.

The chain links TRBV6-4 to TRBJ1-1, with D maybe TRBD1 (5 bases). Trimming left V 4 bases short and J 1 base short, with 7 bases between. The germline gives CDR1 MRHNA, CDR2 SNTAGT. The CDR3 length is 13 residues. The CDR3 reads CASSGGPNTEAFF. CDR3 nucleotide sequence: TGTGCCAGCAGTGGGGGCCCGAACACTGAAGCTTTCTTT.

To note about this clone: The sample holds other DNA sequences that translate to the same CDR3. The V call is TRBV5-1, the J call TRBJ1-1, with D tentatively TRBD1 (5 bases). Trimming pared 0 bases from V and 3 bases from J, leaving 6 bases between. This CDR3 comprises 13 residues. Germline V gene lookup returns CDR1 SGHRS and CDR2 YFSETQ. The chain's CDR3 is CASSLGGDTEAFF. The CDR3 DNA reads TGCGCCAGCAGCTTGGGGGGCGACACTGAAGCTTTCTTT.

The chain couples TRBV5-1 to TRBJ2-7, with 9 bases matching TRBD1. CDR3 length: 15 amino acids. CDR1 and CDR2 (germline): SGHRS, YFSETQ. The ends lost 4 bases at V and 3 bases at J; junction bases unmatched: 8. This CDR3 reads CASSPGQGPYYEQYF. The CDR3 DNA reads as TGCGCCAGCAGCCCCGGACAGGGGCCATACTACGAGCAGTACTTC.